The present entry profiles one TCR beta chain with its context. Germline values: CDR1 MNHEY, CDR2 SVGAGI. The CDR3 contains 14 residues. V lost 0 bases and J 6 bases, leaving 11 bases between the germline ends. The sample belongs to a study of shared clonotypes between healthy human individuals. Study overall: Three CD4 naive, three CD4 memory, two CD8 naive and one CD8 memory plate were used per donor.

Several immunoSEQ plates held equal portions of the genomic DNA taken from each subset. Source study methods: With immunoSEQ giving junction-only sequences and no quality scores, filtering differed. The repertoire was sequenced with immunoSEQ multiplex PCR; TCRdb's copy has only in-frame clones and lacks some. V, J and clone size were drawn from that table, and D and trimming were deduced from the DNA. The table lists 300,000 or so clones, 74% of them singletons, with around 10% in the top ten. The receptor's source is a man under 40 in good health. V gene TRBV6-5 combines with J gene TRBJ1-2; no clear D. The sequenced sample consisted of memory CD4+ T cells sorted from blood. Specified subset: CD45RA-negative fraction. The CDR3 region is CASSYSTHPHGYTF. Here the CDR3 DNA reads TGTGCCAGCAGTTACTCGACCCACCCCCATGGCTACACCTTC.